A selection of T cell receptor beta chains follows, all from one sample in a study of cytomegalovirus exposure and HLA in healthy donors. Clones were sequenced by immunoSEQ multiplex PCR, and TCRdb holds only the in-frame ones, with some missing. The table records more than 150,000 clones, around 83% of them present only once. The sample consisted of PBMCs. The receptors originated from a man in his forties or fifties in good health and CMV-seronegative. The CDR3 runs from the conserved cysteine through the conserved F or W. Each record gives: D gene, V gene, J gene, clone size, CDR3 DNA, CDR3 protein. D genes are given only for firm matches. Part of the rows lack a size; the others show once, few, many or a class for expanded clones.

d_gene: NA; v_gene: TRBV14; j_gene: TRBJ2-7; abundance: NA; CDR3nt: TGTGCCAGCAGCGCTCCGGGACTGTTCTACGAGCAGTACTTC; CDR3aa: CASSAPGLFYEQYF
d_gene: NA; v_gene: TRBV5-1; j_gene: TRBJ2-7; abundance: NA; CDR3nt: TGCGCCAGCAGCTCCCACAGGGCCTACGAGCAGTACTTC; CDR3aa: CASSSHRAYEQYF
d_gene: TRBD1; v_gene: TRBV6-1; j_gene: TRBJ2-7; abundance: NA; CDR3nt: TGTGCCAGCAGTTTTGACAGGGCCTACGAGCAGTACTTC; CDR3aa: CASSFDRAYEQYF
d_gene: TRBD2; v_gene: TRBV5-1; j_gene: TRBJ2-1; abundance: few; CDR3nt: TGCGCCAGCAGCTTGGCTAGCGGGTTCTCCTACAATGAGCAGTTCTTC; CDR3aa: CASSLASGFSYNEQFF
d_gene: TRBD1; v_gene: TRBV7-9; j_gene: TRBJ1-2; abundance: NA; CDR3nt: TGTGCCAGCAGCTCTATTCGGGACAGGGGTGTCTATGGCTACACCTTC; CDR3aa: CASSSIRDRGVYGYTF
d_gene: TRBD1; v_gene: TRBV27; j_gene: TRBJ1-2; abundance: NA; CDR3nt: TGTGCCAGCAGTTTCAGGACAGGTTTCGGCTACACCTTC; CDR3aa: CASSFRTGFGYTF
d_gene: TRBD2; v_gene: TRBV6-1; j_gene: TRBJ2-3; abundance: NA; CDR3nt: TGTGCCAACGGAGGCGGGGGGAGCACAGATACGCAGTATTTT; CDR3aa: CANGGGGSTDTQYF
d_gene: TRBD2; v_gene: TRBV19; j_gene: TRBJ2-2; abundance: NA; CDR3nt: TGTGCCAGTAAGCTAGCGGGGGACACCGGGGAGCTGTTTTTT; CDR3aa: CASKLAGDTGELFF
d_gene: TRBD1; v_gene: TRBV6-1; j_gene: TRBJ2-7; abundance: NA; CDR3nt: TGTGCCAGCAGTGAAGGTGCGGGACAGGGCATATACGAGCAGTACTTC; CDR3aa: CASSEGAGQGIYEQYF
d_gene: TRBD1; v_gene: TRBV7-3; j_gene: TRBJ2-4; abundance: NA; CDR3nt: TGTGCCAGCAGCTTAACGGCGAGACAGGGGAAAAACATTCAGTACTTC; CDR3aa: CASSLTARQGKNIQYF
d_gene: TRBD1; v_gene: TRBV5-1; j_gene: TRBJ1-2; abundance: NA; CDR3nt: TGCGCCAGCAGCTTGACAGGGGTGGGACATGGCTACACCTTC; CDR3aa: CASSLTGVGHGYTF